This TCR beta chain was obtained from a study of blood T cell repertoires in COVID-19. Study-level background: The origin of the acute and convalescent COVID-19 samples was the United States, Italy and Spain. PBMCs, B-cell-depleted T cells, or T cells were the source of the cDNA or gDNA that made up the material.

Trimming shortened V by 0 bases and J by 7 bases, and 7 bases separated the two germline ends. Germline assignment: CDR1 LGHDT and CDR2 YNNKEL (reference sequence). This CDR3 is built from 13 residues. How the authors handled the data: Reference gene primers were amplified, and this amplification served to estimate nucleated cell counts. Profiled with immunoSEQ multiplex PCR; TCRdb holds only in-frame clones, not every one. That table supplies the V and J calls and clone size; D and trimming were determined from the DNA. The sample includes under 250,000 clones, roughly 80% of them seen just once. This chain connects TRBV3-1 (or the pseudogene TRBV3-2) to TRBJ2-1; no reliable D call. The specimen was peripheral blood. This TCR was sampled from a woman in her 70s with active or convalescent COVID-19. The CDR3: CASSQDVENEQFF. CDR3 in DNA: TGTGCCAGCAGCCAAGACGTCGAGAATGAGCAGTTCTTC.